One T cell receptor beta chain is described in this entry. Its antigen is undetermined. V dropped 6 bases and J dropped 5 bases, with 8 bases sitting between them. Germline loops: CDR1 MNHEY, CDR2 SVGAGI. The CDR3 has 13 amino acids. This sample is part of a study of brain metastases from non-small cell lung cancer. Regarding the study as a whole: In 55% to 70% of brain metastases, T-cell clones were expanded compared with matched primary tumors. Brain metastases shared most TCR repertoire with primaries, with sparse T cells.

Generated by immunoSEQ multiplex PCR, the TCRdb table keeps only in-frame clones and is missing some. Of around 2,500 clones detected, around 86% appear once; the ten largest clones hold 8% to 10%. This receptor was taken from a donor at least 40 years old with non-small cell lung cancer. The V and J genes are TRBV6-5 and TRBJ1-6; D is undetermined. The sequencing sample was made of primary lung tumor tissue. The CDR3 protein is CASRSTNNSPLHF. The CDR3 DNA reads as TGTGCCAGCAGAAGCACTAATAATTCACCCCTCCACTTT.